This is a list of T cell receptor beta chains from one sample in a study of CD8 T cells in ankylosing spondylitis. MiXCR was run by TCRdb on the 5' RACE reads, yielding one entry per CDR3 protein. The sample includes approximately 45,000 distinct CDR3 sequences, about 4.2% of them seen just once. The sequencing input was blood, either unsorted or a sorted T cell fraction (not recorded which). Source of these receptors: a female donor with ankylosing spondylitis or in good health (not recorded which). Both conserved end residues are part of each CDR3.

v_call: TRBV9
j_call: TRBJ2-2
cdr3_aa: CASSVREITGELFF

v_call: TRBV9
j_call: TRBJ1-1
cdr3_aa: CASSVDPTGNTEAFF

v_call: TRBV9
j_call: TRBJ1-4
cdr3_aa: CASSVDPAGTLTEKLFF

v_call: TRBV9
j_call: TRBJ2-3
cdr3_aa: CASNPGGADTQYF

v_call: TRBV9
j_call: TRBJ1-1
cdr3_aa: CASSETGVTEAFF

v_call: TRBV9
j_call: TRBJ2-1
cdr3_aa: CASSALTSGGDNEQFF

v_call: TRBV9
j_call: TRBJ2-1
cdr3_aa: CASSVGSGGVYNRPYNEQFF

v_call: TRBV9
j_call: TRBJ2-3
cdr3_aa: CASSGDLAGGPLDTQYF

v_call: TRBV9
j_call: TRBJ2-3
cdr3_aa: CASSGRGSSTDTQYF

v_call: TRBV9
j_call: TRBJ1-2
cdr3_aa: CASSASQGPYGYTF

v_call: TRBV9
j_call: TRBJ1-1
cdr3_aa: CASSVLVGTEAFF

v_call: TRBV9
j_call: TRBJ1-4
cdr3_aa: CASSSGGRNEKLFF

v_call: TRBV9
j_call: TRBJ2-3
cdr3_aa: CASSVLDGRNTDTQYF

v_call: TRBV9
j_call: TRBJ1-1
cdr3_aa: CASSVGTVNTEAFF

v_call: TRBV9
j_call: TRBJ2-2
cdr3_aa: CASSPRDSNTGELFF

v_call: TRBV9
j_call: TRBJ2-7
cdr3_aa: CASSVEDARGYEQYF

v_call: TRBV21-1
j_call: TRBJ2-7
cdr3_aa: CASSKSWGDYEQYF

v_call: TRBV9
j_call: TRBJ1-3
cdr3_aa: CASSLQGPGNTIYF

v_call: TRBV9
j_call: TRBJ2-3
cdr3_aa: CASNTGTGWADTQYF

v_call: TRBV9
j_call: TRBJ1-1
cdr3_aa: CASSVGIETGLNTEAFF

v_call: TRBV9
j_call: TRBJ1-2
cdr3_aa: CASSVAPQTANYGYTF

v_call: TRBV9
j_call: TRBJ2-3
cdr3_aa: CASSPLGSGGTDTQYF

v_call: TRBV9
j_call: TRBJ2-6
cdr3_aa: CASSGDRSSGANVLTF

v_call: TRBV9
j_call: TRBJ2-3
cdr3_aa: CASSGGGGATDTQYF

v_call: TRBV21-1
j_call: TRBJ2-7
cdr3_aa: CASSKGGGGYEQYF

v_call: TRBV9
j_call: TRBJ1-2
cdr3_aa: CASSPDFLAGVWDGYTF

v_call: TRBV9
j_call: TRBJ2-3
cdr3_aa: CASSVQAAPTDTQYF

v_call: TRBV9
j_call: TRBJ1-2
cdr3_aa: CASSSGQGEGGYTF

v_call: TRBV9
j_call: TRBJ2-7
cdr3_aa: CASSVGSGGLYEQYF

v_call: TRBV9
j_call: TRBJ2-1
cdr3_aa: CASSVGQANEQFF

v_call: TRBV9
j_call: TRBJ2-1
cdr3_aa: CASSVAGAMNNEQFF

v_call: TRBV9
j_call: TRBJ1-3
cdr3_aa: CASSVGNTIYF

v_call: TRBV9
j_call: TRBJ2-1
cdr3_aa: CASSARWGGDNEQFF

v_call: TRBV9
j_call: TRBJ1-1
cdr3_aa: CASSANNRGPDTEAFF

v_call: TRBV9
j_call: TRBJ2-7
cdr3_aa: CASSVGQANEQYF